This is a list of T cell receptor beta chains from one sample in a study of blood T cell repertoires in COVID-19. Produced via immunoSEQ multiplex PCR; TCRdb's table is partial and in-frame only. The top ten clones hold 6.5% of a sample with roughly 200,000 clones, about four fifths of them seen once. The sample taken for sequencing was peripheral blood. The receptors shown here come from a man aged 70-80 years with active or convalescent COVID-19. Each CDR3 is given with its conserved first and last residue. The D gene is left open where the match is weak. Only part of the rows carry a size: once, few, many, or a class if the clone is expanded.

-	TRBJ2-5	TRBV10-3	-	TGTGCCACCTATCAAGAGACCCAGTACTTC	CATYQETQYF
-	TRBJ1-1	TRBV6-5	-	TGTGCCAGCAGTTTTACAGGGCAGAACACTGAAGCTTTCTTT	CASSFTGQNTEAFF
-	TRBJ1-1	TRBV3-1/TRBV3-2	-	TGTGCCAGCAGCGCCTCTGCCCAGGGTGAAGCTTTCTTT	CASSASAQGEAFF
-	TRBJ2-3	TRBV18	-	TGTGCCAGCTCACCCTCAGATACGCAGTATTTT	CASSPSDTQYF
-	TRBJ2-2	TRBV5-1	few	TGCGCCAGCAGCTTGGGGACAGCAACGAACACCGGGGAGCTGTTTTTT	CASSLGTATNTGELFF
-	TRBJ1-1	TRBV10-1	-	TGCGCCAGCAGTGAGTATGGGGGCGAGAGCACTGAAGCTTTCTTT	CASSEYGGESTEAFF
TRBD1	TRBJ2-7	TRBV30	-	TGTGCCTGGAAGACCCAGGGGACAGGCGATCGTCACGAGCAGTACTTC	CAWKTQGTGDRHEQYF
-	TRBJ2-5	TRBV2	-	TGTGCCAGCAGCGGGCAGGGCGAAGAGACCCAGTACTTC	CASSGQGEETQYF
TRBD2	TRBJ2-7	TRBV5-1	once	TGCGCCAGCAGCGGCGGGACTAGCGGGAGTTACTCCTACGAGCAGTACTTC	CASSGGTSGSYSYEQYF
TRBD1	TRBJ1-2	TRBV24-1	-	TGTGCCACCCGCCGTGACAGGGTCTATGGCTACACCTTC	CATRRDRVYGYTF
-	TRBJ2-5	TRBV4-2	-	TGTGCCAGCAGCCAAGACAGAAGTGGAGGTAGCGGAGGAGAGACCCAGTACTTC	CASSQDRSGGSGGETQYF
-	TRBJ1-1	TRBV20-1	-	TGCAGTGCTAGTCGGCAGGGGTCCACTGAAGCTTTCTTT	CSASRQGSTEAFF
-	TRBJ1-5	TRBV18	-	TGTGCCAGCTCACCATCGCAGGTCGCCAATCAGCCCCAGCATTTT	CASSPSQVANQPQHF
-	TRBJ1-6	TRBV2	-	TGTGCCAGCAGTGTGCAAACGAGGGATTCACCCCTCCACTTT	CASSVQTRDSPLHF
-	TRBJ1-1	TRBV2	once	TGTGCCAGGAGGCGTCAGCTGAACACTGAAGCTTTCTTT	CARRRQLNTEAFF
-	TRBJ1-1	TRBV6-5	few	TGTGCCAGCAGCATTTCGGGGAACACTGAAGCTTTCTTT	CASSISGNTEAFF
-	TRBJ1-6	TRBV3-1/TRBV3-2	few	TGTGCCAGCAGCCAAGAGGGGAGCGCACCCCTCCACTTT	CASSQEGSAPLHF
TRBD1	TRBJ2-1	TRBV5-1	-	TGCGCCAGCAGCTTAAGGCAGGGGGTTGAAATTGAGCAGTTCTTC	CASSLRQGVEIEQFF
TRBD1	TRBJ1-5	TRBV6-5	-	TGTGCCAGCAGTACGGGACAGGGGACTCAGCCCCAGCATTTT	CASSTGQGTQPQHF
TRBD1	TRBJ1-1	TRBV29-1	-	TGCAGCGTTGGGGGTTCGACAGGGGGGACTGAAGCTTTCTTT	CSVGGSTGGTEAFF
-	TRBJ2-7	TRBV30	-	TGTGCCTGGAGGCGGCGGGGAGGGGGATCCTACGAGCAGTACTTC	CAWRRRGGGSYEQYF
TRBD2	TRBJ2-3	TRBV24-1	-	TGTGCCACCAGTGATGCTGCGGGGGGGGGCGATGCAGATACGCAGTATTTT	CATSDAAGGGDADTQYF
-	TRBJ2-7	TRBV3-1/TRBV3-2	few	TGTGCCAGCAGCCCCCAGTCCAGGGATGGCTACGAGCAGTACTTC	CASSPQSRDGYEQYF
-	TRBJ2-5	TRBV7-2	-	TGTGCCAGCAGCTTCCAGACAACCTCCCAGGAGACCCAGTACTTC	CASSFQTTSQETQYF
-	TRBJ1-1	TRBV2	-	TGTGCCAGCAGCCTACAGGAAGGGGAAACTGAAGCTTTCTTT	CASSLQEGETEAFF
TRBD1	TRBJ1-3	TRBV29-1	few	TGCAGCGTCCGGGACAGCCTCTCTGGAAACACCATATATTTT	CSVRDSLSGNTIYF
-	TRBJ1-4	TRBV18	once	TGTGCCAGCTCAAACGACAGGAACAATGAAAAACTGTTTTTT	CASSNDRNNEKLFF
-	TRBJ1-5	TRBV6-5	few	TGTGCCAGCAGTTTGGAGGGGTACAATCAGCCCCAGCATTTT	CASSLEGYNQPQHF
-	TRBJ2-1	TRBV5-1	-	TGCGCCAGCAGCTTCCCGAGGAGCGGCGAGGGCCGCGATGAGCAGTTCTTC	CASSFPRSGEGRDEQFF
TRBD1	TRBJ1-2	TRBV7-9	-	TGTGCCAGCAGCCCGGGACAGGGTTTGGGTGGCTACACCTTC	CASSPGQGLGGYTF
-	TRBJ1-2	TRBV7-2	few	TGTGCCAGCAGCTTGATGGGGAGGGCTGGCTACACCTTC	CASSLMGRAGYTF
TRBD1	TRBJ1-2	TRBV25-1	-	TGTGCCAGCAGTTCGGGACAGAATGTCTATGGCTACACCTTC	CASSSGQNVYGYTF
-	TRBJ2-1	TRBV6-5	-	TGTGCCAGCAGTTACTCGAAACAGCACAATGAGCAGTTCTTC	CASSYSKQHNEQFF
-	TRBJ1-3	TRBV7-6	-	TGTGCCAGCAGCTTTGCGGACAACTCTGGAAACACCATATATTTT	CASSFADNSGNTIYF
TRBD1	TRBJ1-2	TRBV19	few	TGTGCCAGTAGTACCACAGGGGGCGCCGGCTATGGCTACACCTTC	CASSTTGGAGYGYTF
TRBD2	TRBJ2-2	TRBV5-1	few	TGCGCCAGCAGCTGGGGAGCGACTAGCGGGGTCGCCGGGGAGCTGTTTTTT	CASSWGATSGVAGELFF